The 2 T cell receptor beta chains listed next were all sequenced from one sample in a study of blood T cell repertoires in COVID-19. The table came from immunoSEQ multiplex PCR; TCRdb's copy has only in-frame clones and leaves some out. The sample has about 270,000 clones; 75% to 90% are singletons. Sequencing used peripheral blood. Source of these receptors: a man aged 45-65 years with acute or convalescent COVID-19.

DNA for the CDR3: TGTGCCTGGAGTCCAGGGGCGAACACTGAAGCTTTCTTT. This gives the protein CAWSPGANTEAFF. The chain has TRBV30 and TRBJ1-1, with D possibly matching TRBD1 (6 bases). V was clipped by 2 bases and J by 1 base, with 8 bases between them. CDR1 and CDR2 (germline): GTSNPN, SVGIG (reference sequence). CDR3 size: 13 residues.

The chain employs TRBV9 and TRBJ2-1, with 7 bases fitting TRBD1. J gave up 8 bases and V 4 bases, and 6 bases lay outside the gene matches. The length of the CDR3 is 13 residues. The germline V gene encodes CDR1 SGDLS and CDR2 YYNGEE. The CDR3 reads CASSLRQGDEQFF. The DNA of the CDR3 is TGTGCCAGCAGCCTTCGACAGGGTGATGAGCAGTTCTTC.